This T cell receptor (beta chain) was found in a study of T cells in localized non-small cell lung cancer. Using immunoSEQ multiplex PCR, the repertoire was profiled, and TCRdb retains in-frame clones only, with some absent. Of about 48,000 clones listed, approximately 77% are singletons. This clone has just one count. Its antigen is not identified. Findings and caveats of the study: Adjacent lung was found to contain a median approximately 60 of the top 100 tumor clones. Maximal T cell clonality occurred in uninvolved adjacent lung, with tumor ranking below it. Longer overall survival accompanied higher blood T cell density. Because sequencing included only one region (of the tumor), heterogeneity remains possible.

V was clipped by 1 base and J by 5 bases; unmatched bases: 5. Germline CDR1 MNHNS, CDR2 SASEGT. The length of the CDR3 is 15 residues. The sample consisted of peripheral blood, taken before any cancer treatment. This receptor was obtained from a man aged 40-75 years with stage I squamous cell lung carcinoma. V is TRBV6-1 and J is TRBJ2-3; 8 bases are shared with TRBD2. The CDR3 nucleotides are TGTGCCAGCAGTGAAGGCGGGACTAGAAGAGATACGCAGTATTTT. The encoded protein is CASSEGGTRRDTQYF.